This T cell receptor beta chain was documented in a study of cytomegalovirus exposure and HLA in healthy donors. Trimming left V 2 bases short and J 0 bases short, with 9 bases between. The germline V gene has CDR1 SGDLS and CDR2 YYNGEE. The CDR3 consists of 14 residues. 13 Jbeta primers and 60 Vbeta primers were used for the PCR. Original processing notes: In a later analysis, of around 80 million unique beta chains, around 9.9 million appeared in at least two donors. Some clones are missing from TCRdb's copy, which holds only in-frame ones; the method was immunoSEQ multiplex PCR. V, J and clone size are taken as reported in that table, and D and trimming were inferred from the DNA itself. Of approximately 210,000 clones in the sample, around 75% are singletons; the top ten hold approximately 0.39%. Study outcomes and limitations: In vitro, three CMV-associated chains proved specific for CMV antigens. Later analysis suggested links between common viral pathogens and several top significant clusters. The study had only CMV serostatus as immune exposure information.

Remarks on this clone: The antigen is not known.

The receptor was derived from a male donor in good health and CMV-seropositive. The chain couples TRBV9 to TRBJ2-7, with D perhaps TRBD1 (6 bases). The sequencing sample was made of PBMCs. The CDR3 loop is CASSVQDSSYEQYF. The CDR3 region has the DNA TGTGCCAGCAGCGTTCAGGACAGCTCCTACGAGCAGTACTTC. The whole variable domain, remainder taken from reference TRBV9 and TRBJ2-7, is DSGVTQTPKHLITATGQRVTLRCSPRSGDLSVYWYQQSLDQGLQFLIQYYNGEERAKGNILERFSAQQFPDLHSELNLSSLELGDSALYFCASSVQDSSYEQYFGPGTRLTVT.